This T cell receptor (beta chain) emerged from a study of technical replicates of blood from a handful of donors. Sequencing was performed with immunoSEQ multiplex PCR; in TCRdb, only in-frame clones are kept and a portion is missing. The sample shows tens of thousands of clones, around 93% of them seen only once. The CDR3 is made up of 16 amino acids. The V gene lost 3 bases and the J gene lost 1 base, with 15 bases spanning the gap. Germline values: CDR1 SGDLS, CDR2 YYNGEE. The chain uses TRBV9 and TRBJ2-3, with D tentatively TRBD2 (5 bases). The sequence derives from a human donor in good health. Some clones in this sample may be carry-over from other donors' samples. Input material: PBMCs. CDR3 DNA sequence: TGTGCCAGCAGCGCGCGATTTCTCGGGGGCACAGATACGCAGTATTTT. Amino acid sequence: CASSARFLGGTDTQYF.